This T cell receptor beta chain was found in a study of cytomegalovirus exposure and HLA in healthy donors. Study summary: HLA-typed donors were the source of 86 million or so unique TCRs held in an early data release.

V lost 3 bases to trimming and J lost 5 bases; unmatched junction nucleotides: 9. Germline loops: CDR1 ENHRY, CDR2 SYGVKD. The CDR3 length is 16 residues. Overall study results and limits: Among TCR beta chains of equal frequency, HLA-associated ones were more clonally expanded in a later analysis. Rare TCR sequences predominated, though certain public TCRs were found in many donors.

Points on this clone: Its antigen remains unidentified.

PCR involved 60 Vbeta and 13 Jbeta primers. The method was immunoSEQ multiplex PCR; TCRdb's version includes in-frame clones alone and lacks a portion of them. The sample consists of around 150,000 clones, about 85% of them appearing once. This chain uses TRBV10-3 with TRBJ2-4; 8 nucleotides line up with TRBD2. The TCR originated in a boy younger than 10 in good health and CMV-seronegative. Sequencing was performed on PBMCs. The CDR3 region is CAISDPGGGIENIQYF. In DNA form, the CDR3 reads TGTGCCATCAGTGACCCCGGGGGGGGAATAGAAAACATTCAGTACTTC.